The 15 T cell receptor beta chains below come from one sample, sequenced in a study of Ad26.COV2.S vaccination and SARS-CoV-2 variants. The treatment here: 19 received Ad26.COV2.S at low or high dose, single or two shots; roughly 5 received placebo; per-sample allocation not given. Following the first vaccine or placebo injection, samples were taken on day 63. TCRdb's table, derived via immunoSEQ multiplex PCR, lists solely in-frame clones and lacks some. Here the sample spans roughly 450,000 clones, 75% to 95% being singletons. The sample here was peripheral blood, taken in a trial of Ad26.COV2.S vaccine versus placebo. These receptors were taken from a person aged 18 to 59 who received the Ad26.COV2.S COVID-19 vaccine or a placebo.

The chain joins TRBV7-9 to TRBJ2-7; 9 bases line up with TRBD1. CDR3 length: 14 amino acids. V shed 5 bases and J 5 bases; nucleotides not matched to a gene: 7. CDR1 and CDR2 from the germline V gene are SEHNR and FQNEAQ (reference sequence). CDR3 bases: TGTGCCAGCAGCATCCGGGACAGGGCGAACGAGCAGTACTTC. It encodes CASSIRDRANEQYF.

This clone has more than one count but fewer than ten. V usage is TRBV9 and J usage is TRBJ1-1; D unresolved. The V end lost 0 bases, the J end lost 1 base, and 10 bases lay between the germline ends. This CDR3 is built from 15 residues. Germline CDR1 is SGDLS and CDR2 is YYNGEE. The CDR3 sequence is CASSVDLGGNTEAFF. The CDR3 DNA is TGTGCCAGCAGCGTAGACCTCGGAGGGAACACTGAAGCTTTCTTT.

The chain is built from TRBV7-8 and TRBJ2-1; 8 nucleotides line up with TRBD1. This CDR3 comprises 15 residues. The V and J ends lost 2 bases and 10 bases, in that order; junction bases with no gene match: 10. Germline CDR1 and CDR2: SGHVS and FQNEAQ. The CDR3 loop is CASSLITGGGEEQFF. The CDR3 DNA reads as TGTGCCAGCAGCTTAATAACAGGGGGTGGGGAGGAGCAGTTCTTC.

The chain carries TRBV21-1 and TRBJ1-2. TRBV21-1 is designated a pseudogene. This CDR3 has 11 amino acids. Here the CDR3 DNA reads TGTGCCAGCAGTCCGAGGGCGGGCTCCACCTTC. This codes for CASSPRAGSTF.

This clone was detected only once. The V gene is TRBV29-1, the J gene TRBJ1-1; D is perhaps TRBD1 (5 bases). In germline, CDR1 is SQVTM, CDR2 ANQGSEA. V was pared by 7 bases and J by 1 base, with 10 bases between. The CDR3 contains 12 residues. The CDR3 here is CSAGHANTEAFF. The DNA for the CDR3 is TGCAGCGCCGGACACGCGAACACTGAAGCTTTCTTT. Drawing the rest from reference TRBV29-1 and TRBJ1-1, the complete variable domain is SAVISQKPSRDICQRGTSLTIQCQVDSQVTMMFWYRQQPGQSLTLIATANQGSEATYESGFVIDKFPISRPNLTFSTLTVSNMSPEDSSIYLCSAGHANTEAFFGQGTRLTVV.

The gene calls are TRBV30 and TRBJ1-1; no reliable D call. The V gene lost 0 bases and the J gene lost 4 bases, with 12 bases spanning the gap. This CDR3 spans 14 amino acids. CDR1 is GTSNPN and CDR2 is SVGIG in the germline V gene (reference sequence). The CDR3 here is CAWSVRAVGTEAFF. CDR3 bases: TGTGCCTGGAGTGTAAGGGCAGTGGGCACTGAAGCTTTCTTT.

The rearrangement links TRBV10-3 to TRBJ2-1; 11 nucleotides line up with TRBD2. Germline V gene data show CDR1 as ENHRY and CDR2 as SYGVKD. The CDR3 totals 15 residues. The trim removed 4 bases at V and 8 bases at J, leaving 7 bases unmatched. Here the CDR3 reads CAISVAGGPFYEQFF. CDR3 nucleotide sequence: TGTGCCATCAGTGTAGCGGGAGGGCCTTTCTATGAGCAGTTCTTC.

The count of this clone is one. The rearrangement joins TRBV29-1 to TRBJ2-1; 13 bases are shared with TRBD2. Germline assignment: CDR1 SQVTM and CDR2 ANQGSEA. The CDR3 loop spans 15 amino acids. With V trimmed by 7 bases and J by 4 bases, 7 bases remained unmatched. CDR3 nucleotides: TGCAGCGCCCTAGGACTAGCGGGAGAGTACAATGAGCAGTTCTTC. Translating gives CSALGLAGEYNEQFF.

The genes are TRBV6-6 and TRBJ1-2; TRBD1 matches 9 bases. The CDR3 sequence is 17 residues long. V shed 6 bases, J shed 3 bases, and the junction held 14 bases outside the gene matches. Germline V gene data show CDR1 as MNHNY and CDR2 as SVGAGI (reference sequence). CDR3 DNA sequence: TGTGCCAGCAGCCGACCCGCGAGACAGGGGGAGGACTATGGCTACACCTTC. It is translated as CASSRPARQGEDYGYTF.

The rearrangement joins TRBV7-2 to TRBJ2-3; a possible D gene is TRBD2 (6 bases). V gave up 5 bases and J gave up 3 bases, with 15 bases separating them. Germline CDR1 reads SGHTA; CDR2 reads FQGNSA. The length of the CDR3 is 15 residues. CDR3 sequence (DNA): TGTGCCAGCAGCGTCATAGCGGAGCCAACAGATACGCAGTATTTT. It encodes CASSVIAEPTDTQYF. The entire variable domain, with the rest obtained from reference TRBV7-2 and TRBJ2-3, is as follows: GAGVSQSPSNKVTEKGKDVELRCDPISGHTALYWYRQSLGQGLEFLIYFQGNSAPDKSGLPSDRFSAERTGGSVSTLTIQRTQQEDSAVYLCASSVIAEPTDTQYFGPGTRLTVL.

The rearrangement uses TRBV20-1 and TRBJ2-5, with 7 positions matching TRBD1. The trim removed 3 bases at V and 5 bases at J, leaving 6 bases unmatched. The germline CDR1 and CDR2 sequences are DFQATT and SNEGSKA (reference sequence). The CDR3 runs to 13 residues. CDR3 amino acids: CSASPRGWETQYF. DNA of the CDR3: TGCAGTGCTAGTCCCAGGGGGTGGGAGACCCAGTACTTC.

The chain carries TRBV2 and TRBJ1-2; TRBD1 matches at 8 bases. CDR1 is SNHLY, CDR2 FYNNEI, per germline. Unmatched junction bases numbered 7, after V lost 10 bases and J lost 3 bases. The CDR3 is 13 residues long. The CDR3 loop is CAISSTGDYGYTF. The CDR3 DNA reads as TGTGCCATCTCCTCGACAGGGGACTATGGCTACACCTTC.

The V call is TRBV15, the J call TRBJ2-7, with 8 bases identical to TRBD1. The CDR3 consists of 14 residues. The junction had 5 bases not matched to a gene; V was cut back by 5 bases and J by 2 bases. Germline-derived CDR1 and CDR2 are LNHNV and YYDKDF (reference sequence). CDR3 protein: CATSPTGDPYEQYF. The CDR3 DNA follows: TGTGCCACCAGCCCGACAGGGGATCCCTACGAGCAGTACTTC.

In this sample, this clone turned up once. The gene calls are TRBV2 and TRBJ2-2, with 10 bases lining up with TRBD2. J was trimmed by 5 bases and V by 6 bases; bases with no gene match: 12. The CDR3 length is 17 residues. Germline V gene data show CDR1 as SNHLY and CDR2 as FYNNEI. The CDR3 DNA is TGTGCCAGCAGCCGAACGGGCAGCGGGAGGGGAACCGGGGAGCTGTTTTTT. Translation: CASSRTGSGRGTGELFF.

This chain connects TRBV2 to TRBJ2-5, with D perhaps matching TRBD2 (6 bases). V was clipped by 5 bases and J by 5 bases, with 9 bases between them. Germline V gives CDR1 SNHLY, CDR2 FYNNEI. This CDR3 comprises 12 residues. The CDR3 protein is CASSYAGETQYF. Written as DNA, the CDR3 is TGTGCCAGCAGTTACGCGGGGGAGACCCAGTACTTC. The whole variable domain, filled in from reference TRBV2 and TRBJ2-5, reads EPEVTQTPSHQVTQMGQEVILRCVPISNHLYFYWYRQILGQKVEFLVSFYNNEISEKSEIFDDQFSVERPDGSNFTLKIRSTKLEDSAMYFCASSYAGETQYFGPGTRLLVL.